The 28 T cell receptor beta chains presented below share a single source sample, sequenced in a study of graft-versus-host responses after intestinal transplantation. The table came from immunoSEQ multiplex PCR; TCRdb's copy has only in-frame clones and leaves some out. Of more than 85,000 clones listed, roughly 95% are singletons. Their recognized antigens are unknown. Source: unstimulated CD8+ T cells sorted from spleen or lymph node cells, taken before intestinal transplant. The origin of the receptors is a human donor who received an intestinal transplant.

This chain links TRBV5-1 with TRBJ1-1, with 10 positions matching TRBD1. The length of the CDR3 is 16 residues. J gave up 8 bases and V 4 bases, and 14 bases lay outside the gene matches. CDR1 and CDR2 (germline): SGHRS, YFSETQ. CDR3 DNA: TGCGCCAGCAGCCTGAGGTCTGGGCCGGGACAGGGGGAAGCTTTCTTT. Translated, it gives CASSLRSGPGQGEAFF.

The gene calls are TRBV5-4 and TRBJ2-1, with 14 bases fitting TRBD2. Losses at the gene ends were 4 bases for V and 7 bases for J; bases not matched to a gene: 10. Germline V gene data show CDR1 as SGHNT and CDR2 as YYREEE (reference sequence). The CDR3 spans 17 residues. The DNA for the CDR3 is TGTGCCAGCAGCGAGGGACTAGCGGGAGTCGCCCTTAATGAGCAGTTCTTC. Translation: CASSEGLAGVALNEQFF.

CDR3 DNA sequence: TGCGCCAGCAGCCCTGGGGGAGCTCCGAAAGAGACCCAGTACTTC. Its translation: CASSPGGAPKETQYF. The genes are TRBV5-1 and TRBJ2-5; the D call may be TRBD1 or TRBD2 (5 bases each). The CDR3 totals 15 residues. V lost 4 bases and J lost 3, with 16 bases in between. Germline CDR1 is SGHRS and CDR2 is YFSETQ.

The chain joins TRBV13 to TRBJ2-5; D possibly corresponds to TRBD1 (5 bases). The V gene's germline CDR1 is PRHDT and CDR2 FYEKMQ (reference sequence). V was trimmed by 3 bases and J by 4 bases, leaving 12 bases between them. This CDR3 spans 14 amino acids. CDR3 region: CASSFRAVRETQYF. The CDR3 DNA reads TGTGCCAGCAGCTTCAGGGCGGTAAGAGAGACCCAGTACTTC.

The V call is TRBV7-9, the J call TRBJ2-1; D unclear. Trimming left V 1 base short and J 10 bases short, with 5 bases between. CDR1 is SEHNR, CDR2 FQNEAQ, per germline (reference sequence). This CDR3 contains 11 residues. The CDR3 reads CASSLETEQFF. In DNA form, the CDR3 reads TGTGCCAGCAGCTTAGAGACCGAGCAGTTCTTC.

DNA for the CDR3: TGTGCCAGCAGCTTAACGGGCAGGGAGCTGTTTTTT. Encoded protein: CASSLTGRELFF. The chain uses TRBV7-3 and TRBJ2-2; no firm D call. CDR3 length equals 12 residues. Germline V gives CDR1 SGHTA, CDR2 FQGTGA. V dropped 0 bases and J dropped 9 bases, with 5 bases sitting between them.

V and J are TRBV10-2 and TRBJ2-7; D unclear. This CDR3 region has 13 residues. V lost 4 bases and J lost 2, with 9 bases in between. CDR1 WSHSY and CDR2 SAAADI come from the germline V gene. In nucleotides, the CDR3 is TGCGCCAGCAGTGTCTTAAGCCCCTACGAGCAGTACTTC. Protein sequence: CASSVLSPYEQYF.

The genes are TRBV4-2 and TRBJ2-7; D remains unclear. V dropped 2 bases and J dropped 1 base, with 12 bases sitting between them. This CDR3 comprises 15 residues. In germline, CDR1 is LGHNA, CDR2 YNFKEQ. In DNA form, the CDR3 reads TGTGCCAGCAGCCAATTACGCGACTTTTCCTACGAGCAGTACTTC. Protein sequence: CASSQLRDFSYEQYF.

This clone was picked up one time. This sequence joins TRBV30 and TRBJ2-1; TRBD1 might be the D (5 bases). Deletions cut 7 bases from V and 10 bases from J, with 23 bases between. Germline V gives CDR1 GTSNPN, CDR2 SVGIG (reference sequence). The CDR3 has 14 residues. CDR3 bases: TGTGCCTCTGAAGGGGAATCCTTCACAACCGAGCAGTTCTTC. Its protein product is CASEGESFTTEQFF.

About this clone: The sample contains more than one DNA sequence encoding this CDR3. This chain joins TRBV5-6 and TRBJ2-5, with TRBD1 identical over 10 bases. After removal of 2 bases from V and 1 base from J, the junction contained 5 bases not matched to a gene. This CDR3 is built from 16 residues. Germline loops: CDR1 SGHDT, CDR2 YYEEEE. The CDR3 region has the DNA TGTGCCAGCAGCTTAAGGACAGGGGGGAGCCAAGAGACCCAGTACTTC. Residues: CASSLRTGGSQETQYF.

This rearrangement joins TRBV19 to TRBJ2-7, with TRBD2 identical over 10 bases. V lost 9 bases to trimming and J lost 3 bases; unmatched junction nucleotides: 8. CDR3 length: 14 residues. Germline-derived CDR1 and CDR2 are LNHDA and SQIVND (reference sequence). The CDR3 bases are TGTGCCAGCTCTGTAGCGGGGGGCGACTACGAGCAGTACTTC. Amino acid sequence: CASSVAGGDYEQYF.

The chain joins TRBV27 to TRBJ1-1, with 9 bases identical to TRBD1. From germline, CDR1 is MNHEY and CDR2 SMNVEV (reference sequence). The CDR3 is made up of 14 amino acids. Germline trimming cut 5 bases from V and 4 bases from J; bases unmatched to any gene: 5. The CDR3 DNA follows: TGTGCCAGCAGTCCTTCGACAGGGGGCACTGAAGCTTTCTTT. It specifies CASSPSTGGTEAFF.

The CDR3 is CASSEGTSGNTIYF. The CDR3 nucleotides read TGTGCCAGCAGTGAAGGGACTTCTGGAAACACCATATATTTT. This chain links TRBV2 with TRBJ1-3, with D unresolved. The CDR3 is made up of 14 amino acids. Trimming took off 1 base at V and 1 base at J, with 5 bases between the two ends. The germline gives CDR1 SNHLY, CDR2 FYNNEI.

This clone has a single count. The J gene is TRBJ2-7, the V gene TRBV19; 9 bases match TRBD1. This CDR3 comprises 15 residues. CDR1 LNHDA and CDR2 SQIVND come from the germline V gene (reference sequence). The V segment lost 5 bases and the J segment 5 bases; nucleotides outside the gene matches: 10. CDR3 sequence: CASSARDREVDEQYF. DNA of the CDR3: TGTGCCAGTAGTGCCCGGGACAGGGAAGTGGACGAGCAGTACTTC.

The genes are TRBV27 and TRBJ2-3; no firm D call. Per the germline V gene, CDR1 is MNHEY and CDR2 is SMNVEV (reference sequence). The CDR3 is made up of 15 amino acids. The V end lost 3 bases, the J end lost 0 bases, and 10 bases lay between the germline ends. CDR3 sequence: CASSFGPSSTDTQYF. CDR3 bases: TGTGCCAGCAGTTTCGGACCGAGTAGCACAGATACGCAGTATTTT.

In DNA form, the CDR3 reads TGTGCCAGCAGTTACTCAAGAGGTAGCCGGGATCCCCAGCATTTT. It yields the protein CASSYSRGSRDPQHF. The J gene is TRBJ1-5, the V gene TRBV6-6, with D hard to call. The V end was cut by 0 bases, the J end by 10 bases, with 16 bases between. Germline V lookup: CDR1 MNHNY, CDR2 SVGAGI (reference sequence). CDR3 length: 15 amino acids.

The chain is built from TRBV27 and TRBJ1-2, with D tentatively TRBD1 (5 bases). CDR1 is MNHEY and CDR2 is SMNVEV in the germline V gene (reference sequence). CDR3 length equals 13 residues. Trimming took 4 bases from V and 4 from J, leaving 10 bases between them. The CDR3 spells CASSYGGGYGYTF. CDR3 in DNA: TGTGCCAGCAGTTACGGGGGGGGCTATGGCTACACCTTC.

The sample holds a few counts of this clone. The rearrangement uses TRBV19 and TRBJ1-1; D ambiguous. The V and J ends lost 0 bases and 0 bases respectively, with 8 bases between them. Germline CDR1 is LNHDA and CDR2 is SQIVND (reference sequence). CDR3 length: 15 residues. The CDR3 sequence is CASSIEARMNTEAFF. The CDR3 DNA sequence: TGTGCCAGTAGTATAGAGGCCAGGATGAACACTGAAGCTTTCTTT. The full variable domain, rest sourced from reference TRBV19 and TRBJ1-1, is DGGITQSPKYLFRKEGQNVTLSCEQNLNHDAMYWYRQDPGQGLRLIYYSQIVNDFQKGDIAEGYSVSREKKESFPLTVTSAQKNPTAFYLCASSIEARMNTEAFFGQGTRLTVV.

The rearrangement joins TRBV15 to TRBJ2-5; 9 bases are a match to TRBD2. From germline, CDR1 is LNHNV and CDR2 YYDKDF (reference sequence). This CDR3 contains 16 residues. The ends lost 4 bases at V and 5 bases at J; junction bases unmatched: 11. CDR3 sequence (DNA): TGTGCCACCAGCACGCCGACTAGCGGTGCGGGGGAGACCCAGTACTTC. Translating it yields CATSTPTSGAGETQYF.

The chain couples TRBV9 to TRBJ1-2; possible D gene TRBD1, 6 bases. V lost 1 base to trimming and J lost 6 bases, with 13 bases between them. Germline-derived CDR1 and CDR2 are SGDLS and YYNGEE. The CDR3 covers 14 residues. The CDR3 nucleotides are TGTGCCAGCAGCGTATATGGAGGGGGGAATGGCTACACCTTC. Amino acid sequence: CASSVYGGGNGYTF.

The V call is TRBV11-2, the J call TRBJ2-1; D remains unclear. Trimming shortened V by 8 bases and J by 7 bases, and 9 bases separated the two germline ends. Per germline, CDR1 SGHAT and CDR2 FQNNGV. The CDR3 is 11 residues long. Here the CDR3 reads CASGVMNEQFF. In DNA, the CDR3 is TGTGCCAGCGGGGTAATGAATGAGCAGTTCTTC.

The chain combines TRBV11-2 with TRBJ2-7, with no clear D. This CDR3 region has 12 residues. The V gene lost 1 base and the J gene lost 4 bases, with 5 bases spanning the gap. Germline-derived CDR1 and CDR2 are SGHAT and FQNNGV. The CDR3 DNA reads as TGTGCCAGCAGCTTAGGGGAATACGAGCAGTACTTC. It encodes CASSLGEYEQYF.

This clone appeared once. The chain is built from TRBV4-1 and TRBJ2-1; either TRBD1 or TRBD2 may fit D (5 bases each). V lost 4 bases to trimming and J lost 8 bases, with 12 bases between them. In germline, CDR1 is MGHRA, CDR2 YSYEKL. This CDR3 region has 13 residues. CDR3 in DNA: TGCGCCAGCAGCCTGGAAGGGACCGATGAGCAGTTCTTC. Encoded protein: CASSLEGTDEQFF.

This sequence joins TRBV5-6 and TRBJ1-4, with 10 bases identical to TRBD1. Germline V gene data show CDR1 as SGHDT and CDR2 as YYEEEE. V gave up 4 bases and J gave up 8 bases; unmatched junction bases: 17. The CDR3 length is 18 residues. Here the CDR3 reads CASSRATGGAVNSEKLFF. The CDR3 bases are TGTGCCAGCAGCCGAGCGACAGGGGGCGCGGTAAATAGCGAAAAACTGTTTTTT.

The J gene is TRBJ1-1, the V gene TRBV6-5; weak D call: TRBD1 (5 bases). Trimming removed 6 bases from V and 5 bases from J, with 10 bases in between. This CDR3 has 12 amino acids. Germline CDR1 and CDR2: MNHEY and SVGAGI. CDR3: CASSPGVTEAFF. As DNA, the CDR3 is TGTGCCAGCAGCCCGGGGGTTACTGAAGCTTTCTTT.

J is TRBJ1-1 and V is TRBV19; 9 bases are a match to TRBD1. Losses at the gene ends were 5 bases for V and 5 bases for J; bases not matched to a gene: 6. This CDR3 has 14 amino acids. Germline V lookup: CDR1 LNHDA, CDR2 SQIVND (reference sequence). CDR3 nucleotides: TGTGCCAGTAGTCCCGGACAGGGGACGACTGAAGCTTTCTTT. Protein sequence: CASSPGQGTTEAFF.

The rearrangement links TRBV13 to TRBJ2-1; D is perhaps TRBD1 or TRBD2 (5 bases each). Germline loops: CDR1 PRHDT, CDR2 FYEKMQ (reference sequence). CDR3 size: 15 residues. V lost 3 bases, J lost 7 bases, and 16 bases lay in between. CDR3 sequence: CASSLGYGTWNEQFF. The CDR3 nucleotides read TGTGCCAGCAGCTTGGGCTACGGGACCTGGAATGAGCAGTTCTTC.

The genes are TRBV21-1 and TRBJ2-7; the DNA was not used to check the table's D call, TRBD2. TRBV21-1 corresponds to a pseudogene. The CDR3 has 13 amino acids. Written as DNA, the CDR3 is TGTGCCAGCAGCAAAAGGCGGGTTTGGGAGCAGTACTTC. Translation: CASSKRRVWEQYF.